This passage covers 30 T cell receptor beta chains from one sample sequenced in a study of human T cells and chemical hapten exposure. Specified time point: pre-sensitization, week 0. This sample's treatment: therapeutic diphenylcyclopropenone sensitization with weekly scalp DPC. TCRdb recomputed calls from the RACE reads with MiXCR, one row per CDR3 protein. The table shows under 400,000 distinct CDR3 sequences, with roughly 4.6% occurring only once. Sample: whole blood, taken in connection with sensitization to the hapten diphenylcyclopropenone (DPC). The receptors originated from a woman aged 45-59 years with alopecia areata. Some clones in this sample may be carry-over from other donors' samples.

This clonotype came up many times. The chain is built from TRBV4-2 and TRBJ1-2; D is ambiguous. V lost 0 bases and J 8 bases, leaving 4 bases between the germline ends. CDR1 is LGHNA, CDR2 YNFKEQ, per germline. This CDR3 is 11 amino acids long. The CDR3: CASSQELGYTF. The DNA for the CDR3 is TGTGCCAGCAGCCAAGAACTAGGCTACACCTTC.

The rearrangement links TRBV2 to TRBJ2-7, with 13 bases matching TRBD2. After removal of 6 bases from V and 2 bases from J, the junction contained 4 bases not matched to a gene. Per germline, CDR1 SNHLY and CDR2 FYNNEI. The CDR3 has 15 amino acids. The CDR3 region is CASSQTSGGPYEQYF. CDR3 nucleotide sequence: TGTGCCAGCAGCCAGACTAGCGGGGGGCCCTACGAGCAGTACTTC.

This clonotype was detected ten times or more. V and J are TRBV3-1 and TRBJ1-2; 9 nucleotides line up with TRBD1. The CDR3 consists of 13 residues. Germline loops: CDR1 LGHDT, CDR2 YNNKEL (reference sequence). V dropped 4 bases and J dropped 6; count of bases not matched to a gene: 3. This chain's CDR3 is CASSRGQGDGYTF. CDR3 coding DNA: TGTGCCAGCAGCCGGGGACAGGGCGATGGCTACACCTTC.

V gene TRBV7-9 combines with J gene TRBJ1-1, with 8 bases aligning to TRBD1. Germline V CDR1 and CDR2: SEHNR, FQNEAQ (reference sequence). The CDR3 has 16 residues. With 5 bases clipped from V and 0 bases from J, the junction kept 8 bases outside the gene matches. The CDR3 DNA is TGTGCCAGCAGCCCTGGACAGGGACCGATGAACACTGAAGCTTTCTTT. This encodes CASSPGQGPMNTEAFF.

This clonotype has a count of ten or more. The rearrangement joins TRBV7-9 to TRBJ2-1, with 8 bases matching TRBD2. CDR1 is SEHNR, CDR2 FQNEAQ, per germline (reference sequence). This CDR3 has 15 residues. The V gene end was trimmed by 5 bases and the J gene end by 8 bases; junction bases not matched to a gene: 11. The CDR3 loop is CASSISGTRAHEQFF. In DNA, the CDR3 is TGTGCCAGCAGCATTTCCGGGACTAGGGCCCATGAGCAGTTCTTC.

Ten or more counts support this clonotype. The chain employs TRBV9 and TRBJ1-5, with D hard to call. The CDR3 loop spans 15 amino acids. V shed 0 bases and J shed 1 base, with 8 bases lying between them. Germline V CDR1 and CDR2: SGDLS, YYNGEE. The CDR3 protein is CASSVGTLSNQPQHF. Here the CDR3 DNA reads TGTGCCAGCAGCGTAGGGACCCTGAGCAATCAGCCCCAGCATTTT.

Many counts were recorded for this clonotype. The rearrangement joins TRBV7-9 to TRBJ2-7; D may be TRBD1 (6 bases). V was clipped by 4 bases and J by 5 bases, with 18 bases between them. This CDR3 region has 15 residues. CDR1 is SEHNR, CDR2 FQNEAQ, per germline (reference sequence). The CDR3 region is CASSSTQGPRNEQYF. The CDR3 nucleotides read TGTGCCAGCAGCTCAACCCAGGGGCCGCGCAACGAGCAGTACTTC.

V gene TRBV4-1 combines with J gene TRBJ2-3; no clear D. The CDR3 runs 14 residues. Per germline, CDR1 MGHRA and CDR2 YSYEKL. The germline V and J ends were trimmed by 0 bases and 2 bases, with 6 bases remaining between them. The CDR3 spells CASSQEPHTDTQYF. The CDR3, as DNA: TGCGCCAGCAGCCAAGAACCGCACACAGATACGCAGTATTTT.

This chain links TRBV27 with TRBJ1-1, with unresolved D. Germline V CDR1 and CDR2: MNHEY, SMNVEV (reference sequence). V lost 8 bases and J lost 5, with 15 bases in between. There are 13 residues in the CDR3. CDR3 protein: CASQVGSSTEAFF. The CDR3 DNA reads TGTGCCAGCCAGGTGGGGTCTAGTACTGAAGCTTTCTTT.

In its sample, this clonotype was seen many times. This rearrangement joins TRBV27 to TRBJ2-7, with a possible D match to TRBD1 (6 bases). The CDR3 extends over 12 amino acids. Between the trimmed V and J ends, which lost 6 bases and 7 bases, there was a span of 13 bases. Germline V lookup: CDR1 MNHEY, CDR2 SMNVEV (reference sequence). The DNA for the CDR3 is TGTGCCAGCAGCTTCTCAAGGGGGGAGCAGTACTTC. Residues: CASSFSRGEQYF.

This clonotype has a count of ten or more. The rearrangement links TRBV18 to TRBJ2-7; 9 positions agree with TRBD2. Trimming at V came to 3 bases and at J to 4 bases, leaving 4 bases not matched to a gene. CDR1 KGHSH and CDR2 LQKENI come from the germline V gene. The CDR3 sequence is 14 residues long. The DNA for the CDR3 is TGTGCCAGCTCACCTCAGGCGGGGGGGTACGAGCAGTACTTC. It codes for CASSPQAGGYEQYF. The variable domain in full, with the rest retrieved from reference TRBV18 and TRBJ2-7, is NAGVMQNPRHLVRRRGQEARLRCSPMKGHSHVYWYRQLPEEGLKFMVYLQKENIIDESGMPKERFSAEFPKEGPSILRIQQVVRGDSAAYFCASSPQAGGYEQYFGPGTRLTVT.

This clonotype was counted many times. The chain uses TRBV5-1 and TRBJ2-5, with D possibly matching TRBD1 (6 bases). Per germline, CDR1 SGHRS and CDR2 YFSETQ. This CDR3 is 14 amino acids long. Trimming pared 6 bases from V and 0 bases from J, leaving 12 bases between. CDR3 coding DNA: TGCGCCAGCATGGCCCGGGACAACCAAGAGACCCAGTACTTC. It specifies CASMARDNQETQYF.

The chain is built from TRBV20-1 and TRBJ2-7; D is perhaps TRBD1 or TRBD2 (5 bases each). CDR3 size: 15 residues. CDR1 is DFQATT, CDR2 SNEGSKA, per germline (reference sequence). Trimming shortened V by 2 bases and J by 5 bases, and 19 bases separated the two germline ends. The CDR3 region has the DNA TGCAGTGCTAGAAACCCGGCAGGGAGTTCCCACGAGCAGTACTTC. It yields the protein CSARNPAGSSHEQYF.

The table lists this clonotype with a few counts. The rearrangement links TRBV20-1 to TRBJ1-5; D gene unclear. The V end lost 4 bases, the J end lost 2 bases, and 18 bases lay between the germline ends. From germline, CDR1 is DFQATT and CDR2 SNEGSKA (reference sequence). CDR3 length: 16 amino acids. The CDR3 DNA sequence: TGCAGTGCTACCGGGCCCTCTTTTGATGGCAATCAGCCCCAGCATTTT. Protein sequence: CSATGPSFDGNQPQHF.

The rearrangement uses TRBV5-5 and TRBJ2-7; TRBD1 agrees at 7 bases. The CDR3 has 16 amino acids. Germline V gene sequence: CDR1 SGHKS, CDR2 YYEKEE (reference sequence). J lost 1 base, V lost 0 bases, and 7 bases had no gene match. The CDR3 region has the DNA TGTGCCAGCAGCTTGGGGTTGACAGGGCCATCCTACGAGCAGTACTTC. Its translation: CASSLGLTGPSYEQYF.

This clonotype was recorded many times. This chain links TRBV29-1 with TRBJ2-1; 11 positions match TRBD2. Per the germline V gene, CDR1 is SQVTM and CDR2 is ANQGSEA. Unmatched junction bases numbered 8, after V lost 8 bases and J lost 8 bases. This CDR3 contains 13 residues. CDR3 residues: CSTLSGRGDEQFF. The CDR3 DNA is TGCAGCACCCTTAGCGGGAGGGGGGATGAGCAGTTCTTC.

This clonotype was seen at least ten times. The V call is TRBV29-1, the J call TRBJ2-3; D is unclear. Germline CDR1 and CDR2: SQVTM and ANQGSEA. V was trimmed by 4 bases and J by 0 bases, leaving 5 bases between them. CDR3 length: 12 amino acids. CDR3 in DNA: TGCAGCGTTGTCTCTAGCACAGATACGCAGTATTTT. As protein: CSVVSSTDTQYF.

The chain links TRBV6-2 or TRBV6-3 to TRBJ2-1; 10 bases are a match to TRBD2. With V trimmed by 2 bases and J by 6 bases, 4 bases remained unmatched. Germline CDR1 reads MNHEY; CDR2 reads SVGEGT. The CDR3 has 15 residues. Here the CDR3 DNA reads TGTGCCAGCAGTTACGGGAGCGGGAGGGGCAATGAGCAGTTCTTC. This gives the protein CASSYGSGRGNEQFF.

The chain joins TRBV12-3 or TRBV12-4 to TRBJ1-2, with a possible D match to TRBD1 (5 bases). Trimming cost V 3 bases and J 0 bases, with 8 bases left between them. This CDR3 contains 14 residues. This CDR3 reads CASSFTGPNYGYTF. CDR3 sequence (DNA): TGTGCCAGCAGTTTTACAGGACCTAACTATGGCTACACCTTC.

The chain couples TRBV27 to TRBJ2-7, with 9 bases fitting TRBD2. Germline CDR1 reads MNHEY; CDR2 reads SMNVEV (reference sequence). With V trimmed by 3 bases and J by 4 bases, 4 bases remained unmatched. The CDR3 totals 14 residues. The CDR3 protein is CASSLKRGVYEQYF. Here the CDR3 DNA reads TGTGCCAGCAGTTTGAAGCGGGGGGTATACGAGCAGTACTTC.

In this sample, this clonotype turned up a few times. The rearrangement joins TRBV6-1 to TRBJ2-7; the D gene is possibly TRBD2 (5 bases). The CDR3 is made up of 15 amino acids. In germline, CDR1 is MNHNS, CDR2 SASEGT. The germline V and J ends were trimmed by 5 bases and 6 bases, with 20 bases remaining between them. In DNA form, the CDR3 reads TGTGCCAGCAGTCAGCTAGCTCTCCCCGAGGGCGAGCAGTACTTC. This encodes CASSQLALPEGEQYF.

This CDR3 is CAISEQTDSYTF. CDR3 DNA sequence: TGTGCCATCAGTGAGCAGACAGATAGCTACACCTTC. This chain uses TRBV10-3 with TRBJ1-2; tentatively, D is TRBD1 (5 bases). The CDR3 runs to 12 residues. V dropped 2 bases and J dropped 9 bases, with 10 bases sitting between them. Germline CDR1 is ENHRY and CDR2 is SYGVKD.

This clonotype was detected many times. J is TRBJ2-7 and V is TRBV7-2; D remains ambiguous. CDR1 is SGHTA, CDR2 FQGNSA, per germline. The CDR3 is 12 residues long. V was pared by 3 bases and J by 1 base, with 4 bases between. CDR3 residues: CASSLGSYEQYF. The DNA for the CDR3 is TGTGCCAGCAGCTTGGGTTCCTACGAGCAGTACTTC.

This clonotype was picked up many times. The chain carries TRBV5-1 and TRBJ2-5, with 7 bases identical to TRBD1. CDR3 length: 17 residues. The ends lost 4 bases at V and 5 bases at J; junction bases unmatched: 17. The germline V gene encodes CDR1 SGHRS and CDR2 YFSETQ. The CDR3 DNA sequence: TGCGCCAGCAGCCCGGGACAGAACCAACCAACGATGGAGACCCAGTACTTC. Its protein product is CASSPGQNQPTMETQYF. The full variable domain, rest sourced from reference TRBV5-1 and TRBJ2-5, is KAGVTQTPRYLIKTRGQQVTLSCSPISGHRSVSWYQQTPGQGLQFLFEYFSETQRNKGNFPGRFSGRQFSNSRSEMNVSTLELGDSALYLCASSPGQNQPTMETQYFGPGTRLLVL.

Ten or more counts support this clonotype. The gene calls are TRBV12-3 or TRBV12-4 and TRBJ1-1; D might be TRBD1 (6 bases). CDR3 size: 14 residues. V was pared by 6 bases and J by 7 bases, with 18 bases between. CDR3 DNA: TGTGCCAGCAGCCGCGGGACACCTTCTAGTGAAGCTTTCTTT. It specifies CASSRGTPSSEAFF.

This clonotype turned up a few times. The CDR3 protein is CASGQTQGDNSPLHF. For the CDR3, the DNA is TGTGCCAGCGGACAAACGCAGGGTGATAATTCACCCCTCCACTTT. The gene calls are TRBV7-9 and TRBJ1-6; D may be TRBD1 (5 bases). V was clipped by 8 bases and J by 5 bases, with 16 bases between them. The CDR3 consists of 15 residues. Germline V gene sequence: CDR1 SEHNR, CDR2 FQNEAQ (reference sequence). The variable domain in full, completed from reference TRBV7-9 and TRBJ1-6, reads DTGVSQNPRHKITKRGQNVTFRCDPISEHNRLYWYRQTLGQGPEFLTYFQNEAQLEKSRLLSDRFSAERPKGSFSTLEIQRTEQGDSAMYLCASGQTQGDNSPLHFGNGTRLTVT.

This clonotype was detected ten times or more. The rearrangement links TRBV5-1 to TRBJ1-1; no definite D call. The V gene's germline CDR1 is SGHRS and CDR2 YFSETQ. The CDR3 length is 16 residues. V was clipped by 0 bases and J by 5 bases, with 17 bases between them. The CDR3 is CASSLARDSMETEAFF. In nucleotides, the CDR3 is TGCGCCAGCAGCTTGGCCCGAGACTCAATGGAGACTGAAGCTTTCTTT.

The CDR3 sequence: CASSQFVVGADVDTQYF. As DNA, the CDR3 is TGCGCCAGCAGCCAATTCGTCGTTGGGGCCGACGTTGATACGCAGTATTTT. The V and J genes are TRBV4-3 and TRBJ2-3, with D maybe TRBD1 (5 bases). The CDR3 is made up of 17 amino acids. The germline V gene has CDR1 LGHNA and CDR2 YSLEER. V was trimmed by 2 bases and J by 6 bases, leaving 21 bases between them.

This clonotype showed up just a few times. This sequence joins TRBV2 and TRBJ2-1; 8 positions agree with TRBD2. The CDR3 sequence is 15 residues long. Trimming took 2 bases from V and 10 from J; bases not matched to a gene: 10. CDR1 is SNHLY, CDR2 FYNNEI, per germline. The CDR3, as DNA: TGTGCCAGCAGTGAAACGACTAGCGCTGTCGGAGAGCAGTTCTTC. This encodes CASSETTSAVGEQFF.

This clonotype has ten or more counts. The rearrangement uses TRBV9 and TRBJ2-1; 7 nucleotides agree with TRBD2. The CDR3 is made up of 13 amino acids. CDR1 is SGDLS, CDR2 YYNGEE, per germline. V lost 3 bases, J lost 10 bases, and 7 bases stayed unmatched. The CDR3 DNA is TGTGCCAGCAGCGAGGTTAGCGGGCAAGAGCAGTTCTTC. Translation gives CASSEVSGQEQFF.